The 22 T cell receptor beta chains presented below share a single source sample, sequenced in a study of T cells in Graves' hyperthyroidism and ophthalmopathy. Template material for amplifying TCR beta CDR3 regions consisted of RNA transcripts. The HTBI primer set drove a first-round RT-PCR of the TCR CDR3. TCRdb analysed the multiplex PCR reads with MiXCR anew, one entry per CDR3 protein. Among 380,000 or so distinct CDR3 sequences, approximately 13% were seen once, and the ten largest hold approximately 25%. Sequencing input: blood. Every receptor here comes from a woman in her 30s with Graves' hyperthyroidism.

This clonotype was seen ten or more times. The V and J genes are TRBV9 and TRBJ2-1; TRBD1 is a possible D gene (6 bases). This CDR3 has 14 residues. CDR1 SGDLS and CDR2 YYNGEE come from the germline V gene. V was pared by 0 bases and J by 7 bases, with 11 bases between. The CDR3 is CASSVAGADNEQFF. The CDR3 nucleotides read TGTGCCAGCAGCGTAGCAGGGGCAGATAATGAGCAGTTCTTC.

This clonotype came up a few times. The rearrangement joins TRBV7-9 to TRBJ2-7; D is ambiguous. Trimming took off 4 bases at V and 6 bases at J, with 13 bases between the two ends. This CDR3 has 13 amino acids. Germline V gene sequence: CDR1 SEHNR, CDR2 FQNEAQ (reference sequence). The CDR3 loop reads CASSSPNLPEQYF. DNA of the CDR3: TGTGCCAGCAGCTCCCCTAACCTTCCCGAGCAGTACTTC.

J is TRBJ1-6 and V is TRBV3-1; D not certain. The CDR3 length is 17 residues. Trimming pared 0 bases from V and 0 bases from J, leaving 9 bases between. Per the germline V gene, CDR1 is LGHDT and CDR2 is YNNKEL (reference sequence). In DNA, the CDR3 is TGTGCCAGCAGCCAAGATAAGGGAAGCTCCTATAATTCACCCCTCCACTTT. Translating gives CASSQDKGSSYNSPLHF. Complete variable domain (other parts from reference TRBV3-1 and TRBJ1-6): DTAVSQTPKYLVTQMGNDKSIKCEQNLGHDTMYWYKQDSKKFLKIMFSYNNKELIINETVPNRFSPKSPDKAHLNLHINSLELGDSAVYFCASSQDKGSSYNSPLHFGNGTRLTVT.

This clonotype was seen at least ten times. The chain combines TRBV6-1 with TRBJ2-2; D remains ambiguous. Germline assignment: CDR1 MNHNS and CDR2 SASEGT. This CDR3 is built from 14 residues. The V and J ends lost 2 bases and 4 bases respectively, with 8 bases between them. The CDR3 is CASSERQITGELFF. Written as DNA, the CDR3 is TGTGCCAGCAGTGAACGGCAGATCACCGGGGAGCTGTTTTTT.

This clonotype was picked up many times. One junction end does not reproduce the germline sequence, and a read error may be involved. CDR3 region: CASTLDRRDYNEQFF. The CDR3 DNA sequence: TGTGCTAGCACTTTGGACCGCCGGGACTACAATGAGCAGTTCTTC. This chain links TRBV7-7 with TRBJ2-1; tentatively, D is TRBD2 (5 bases). Looked up from germline, CDR1 is SSHAT and CDR2 is FNYEAQ (reference sequence). The CDR3 runs to 15 residues.

This clonotype appeared a few times. The CDR3 loop is CASSYSRGWDQPQHF. The CDR3 region has the DNA TGTGCCAGCAGTTACTCGAGGGGCTGGGATCAGCCCCAGCATTTT. This sequence joins TRBV6-2 or TRBV6-3 and TRBJ1-5; D perhaps matches TRBD1 (5 bases). The CDR3 extends over 15 amino acids. CDR1 is MNHEY, CDR2 SVGEGT, per germline. V lost 0 bases and J lost 5, with 11 bases in between.

This clonotype was seen ten or more times. This chain connects TRBV28 to TRBJ1-5; 7 nucleotides agree with TRBD1. Looked up from germline, CDR1 is MDHEN and CDR2 is SYDVKM. J was trimmed by 3 bases and V by 6 bases; bases with no gene match: 8. The CDR3 is 15 residues long. CDR3 nucleotides: TGTGCCAGCAGCCGCCGGGACAGCCACAATCAGCCCCAGCATTTT. This translates into CASSRRDSHNQPQHF. Combining the CDR3 with reference TRBV28 and TRBJ1-5 gives the whole variable domain DVKVTQSSRYLVKRTGEKVFLECVQDMDHENMFWYRQDPGLGLRLIYFSYDVKMKEKGDIPEGYSVSREKKERFSLILESASTNQTSMYLCASSRRDSHNQPQHFGDGTRLSIL.

This clonotype was detected many times. CDR3 coding DNA: TGCAGTGCTTACCCCGGACAGGTGGAGCAGTACTTC. Translated: CSAYPGQVEQYF. The chain joins TRBV20-1 to TRBJ2-7; 7 positions match TRBD1. J gave up 7 bases and V 5 bases, and 8 bases lay outside the gene matches. Germline CDR1 and CDR2: DFQATT and SNEGSKA (reference sequence). The length of the CDR3 is 12 residues.

This clonotype has at least ten counts. CDR3 bases: TGTGCCAGCCAACTACAGGGGAACACTGAAGCTTTCTTT. Translating it yields CASQLQGNTEAFF. The chain recombines TRBV25-1 with TRBJ1-1, with D perhaps TRBD1 (6 bases). V was cut by 8 bases and J by 1 base, with 11 bases left in between. The CDR3 totals 13 residues. Germline-derived CDR1 and CDR2 are MGHDK and SYGVNS.

The chain links TRBV20-1 to TRBJ1-4; D ambiguous. Germline V gene data show CDR1 as DFQATT and CDR2 as SNEGSKA (reference sequence). The CDR3 has 11 amino acids. V lost 0 bases to trimming and J lost 11 bases, with 7 bases between them. The CDR3 DNA follows: TGCAGTGCTAGAGATTTAGGGAAACTGTTTTTT. As protein: CSARDLGKLFF.

The sample holds many counts of this clonotype. This chain joins TRBV7-9 and TRBJ2-5; TRBD2 aligns across 14 bases. This CDR3 contains 17 residues. The V gene's germline CDR1 is SEHNR and CDR2 FQNEAQ (reference sequence). The junction had 5 bases not matched to a gene; V was cut back by 3 bases and J by 2 bases. CDR3 coding DNA: TGTGCCAGCAGCTTCGGGACTAGCGGGAGATCTCAAGAGACCCAGTACTTC. This encodes CASSFGTSGRSQETQYF.

This clonotype has ten or more counts. V and J are TRBV28 and TRBJ1-1; no firm D call. This CDR3 comprises 13 residues. In germline, CDR1 is MDHEN, CDR2 SYDVKM. The V end was cut by 7 bases, the J end by 2 bases, with 11 bases between. The CDR3 coding sequence is TGTGCCAGCACTACCCCCGGAAACACTGAAGCTTTCTTT. Protein sequence: CASTTPGNTEAFF.

The chain uses TRBV2 and TRBJ2-7, with a weak D call TRBD1 (6 bases). Germline values: CDR1 SNHLY, CDR2 FYNNEI. V was pared by 6 bases and J by 7 bases, with 10 bases between. The CDR3 loop spans 11 amino acids. CDR3 DNA sequence: TGTGCCAGCAGGGCGGACAGAGAGCAGTACTTC. Protein product: CASRADREQYF.

With respect to this clonotype: Germline is not matched at one junction end, which may reflect a read error. The chain is built from TRBV5-6 and TRBJ2-7; D uncertain. CDR1 SGHDT and CDR2 YYEEEE come from the germline V gene. The CDR3 is 14 amino acids. CDR3 in amino acids: CASSLCGRNYEQDF. The CDR3 DNA sequence: TGTGCCAGCAGCTTGTGCGGACGGAACTACGAGCAGGACTTC. The whole variable domain, filled in from reference TRBV5-6 and TRBJ2-7, reads DAGVTQSPTHLIKTRGQQVTLRCSPKSGHDTVSWYQQALGQGPQFIFQYYEEEERQRGNFPDRFSGHQFPNYSSELNVNALLLGDSALYLCASSLCGRNYEQDFGPGTRLTVT.

This clonotype came up many times. V and J are TRBV6-2 or TRBV6-3 and TRBJ2-7, with TRBD1 matching over 7 bases. The germline gives CDR1 MNHEY, CDR2 SVGEGT. This CDR3 is 14 amino acids long. The junction had 9 bases not matched to a gene; V was cut back by 2 bases and J by 8 bases. CDR3 protein: CASSYETGIVKQYF. The CDR3 nucleotides are TGTGCCAGCAGTTACGAGACAGGGATAGTAAAGCAGTACTTC.

This chain connects TRBV3-1 to TRBJ2-3; 7 bases map to TRBD1. Germline-derived CDR1 and CDR2 are LGHDT and YNNKEL (reference sequence). This CDR3 has 16 residues. V trimming: 4 bases; J trimming: 1 base; junction bases outside the gene matches: 8. In DNA form, the CDR3 reads TGTGCCAGCAGCCTGGGACAGTTTTACCGCACAGATACGCAGTATTTT. Translated, it gives CASSLGQFYRTDTQYF.

Turning to this clonotype: A much larger clone lies a single base off, so this may be a read error. This rearrangement joins TRBV7-9 to TRBJ2-5; tentatively, D is TRBD1 (6 bases). V was clipped by 4 bases and J by 4 bases, with 13 bases between them. CDR3 length: 14 amino acids. Germline-derived CDR1 and CDR2 are SEHNR and FQNEAQ (reference sequence). The CDR3, as DNA: TGTGCCAGCAGCTCCATCTTGGGGGCAGAGACCCAGTACTTC. Translating gives CASSSILGAETQYF. The complete variable domain, with remaining parts taken from reference TRBV7-9 and TRBJ2-5, reads DTGVSQNPRHKITKRGQNVTFRCDPISEHNRLYWYRQTLGQGPEFLTYFQNEAQLEKSRLLSDRFSAERPKGSFSTLEIQRTEQGDSAMYLCASSSILGAETQYFGPGTRLLVL.

This clonotype came up once. The gene calls are TRBV29-1 and TRBJ2-1; maybe TRBD2 (6 bases). The V and J ends lost 3 bases and 0 bases respectively, with 15 bases between them. CDR3 length: 16 residues. The V gene's germline CDR1 is SQVTM and CDR2 ANQGSEA. The CDR3 protein is CSVEPRERRSYNEQFF. The CDR3, as DNA: TGCAGCGTTGAGCCTCGGGAGCGGCGCTCCTACAATGAGCAGTTCTTC.

This clonotype came up many times. The chain is built from TRBV5-6 and TRBJ2-1; 9 bases align to TRBD2. Germline values: CDR1 SGHDT, CDR2 YYEEEE. The CDR3 is 15 amino acids. With 2 bases clipped from V and 6 bases from J, the junction kept 6 bases outside the gene matches. The CDR3 nucleotides are TGTGCCAGCAGCTTATTCGGAGCGGGAGGCAATGAGCAGTTCTTC. Residues: CASSLFGAGGNEQFF.

This clonotype was counted ten times or more. CDR3 DNA sequence: TGTGCCAGCAGCCTAACAGGGGGGAGTGAAAAACTGTTTTTT. This sequence encodes CASSLTGGSEKLFF. The genes are TRBV28 and TRBJ1-4, with 8 nucleotides matching TRBD1. V lost 6 bases to trimming and J lost 7 bases; unmatched junction nucleotides: 7. The CDR3 is made up of 14 amino acids. Germline loops: CDR1 MDHEN, CDR2 SYDVKM.

The V and J genes are TRBV6-5 and TRBJ1-3; D gene ambiguous. V shed 4 bases and J shed 3 bases, with 16 bases lying between them. CDR3 size: 16 residues. CDR1 and CDR2 from the germline V gene are MNHEY and SVGAGI. CDR3 amino acids: CASSLGSGSHGNTIYF. CDR3 bases: TGTGCCAGCAGTTTGGGCAGTGGGTCTCATGGAAACACCATATATTTT.

This rearrangement joins TRBV12-5 to TRBJ2-7, with D perhaps matching TRBD1 (6 bases). Germline CDR1 and CDR2: LGHNT and FRNRAP. Trimming cost V 1 base and J 7 bases, with 8 bases left between them. This CDR3 is built from 12 residues. The CDR3 DNA is TGTGCTAGTGGTTTGGAACAGGGAGAGCAGTACTTC. It specifies CASGLEQGEQYF.